Following are 27 T cell receptor beta chains from one sample sequenced in a study of blood T cell repertoires in COVID-19. Data came from immunoSEQ multiplex PCR; TCRdb stores just in-frame clones and leaves some out. The data show roughly 400,000 clones, 90% seen once. Sequenced sample: PBMCs or T cells enriched from blood (not recorded which). All receptors come from a man between 18 and 35 years old who had recovered from COVID-19.

This chain uses TRBV12-5 with TRBJ1-5; D unclear. V was pared by 0 bases and J by 2 bases, with 14 bases between. The CDR3 totals 17 residues. Germline CDR1 LGHNT, CDR2 FRNRAP. CDR3 coding DNA: TGTGCTAGTGGTTTGGTACTCAATGCCGGGGGCAATCAGCCCCAGCATTTT. Translating gives CASGLVLNAGGNQPQHF.

CDR3 DNA: TGTGCCAGCAGTTTACCCCTAGACGGCTACACCTTC. It specifies CASSLPLDGYTF. This rearrangement joins TRBV28 to TRBJ1-2, with no clear D. This CDR3 spans 12 amino acids. V lost 2 bases and J lost 8, with 9 bases in between. Germline CDR1 is MDHEN and CDR2 is SYDVKM.

The CDR3 reads CASSNGCVGRRCCETQYF. The CDR3 DNA is TGTGCCAGCAGCAATGGCTGTGTGGGGAGGAGGTGTTGCGAGACCCAGTACTTC. The rearrangement links TRBV21-1 to TRBJ2-5; the table gives TRBD2 as D, unverified against the DNA. TRBV21-1 is annotated as a pseudogene. This CDR3 contains 18 residues.

J is TRBJ1-5 and V is TRBV28; 9 positions match TRBD1. V trimming: 5 bases; J trimming: 3 bases; junction bases outside the gene matches: 2. Germline V lookup: CDR1 MDHEN, CDR2 SYDVKM. This CDR3 contains 14 residues. The CDR3 loop is CASSTGGLNQPQHF. CDR3 nucleotide sequence: TGTGCCAGCAGTACAGGGGGCCTCAATCAGCCCCAGCATTTT.

The gene calls are TRBV28 and TRBJ2-5, with D possibly matching TRBD1 (5 bases). V dropped 3 bases and J dropped 4 bases, with 9 bases sitting between them. CDR1 is MDHEN, CDR2 SYDVKM, per germline. The CDR3 runs 13 residues. The CDR3 sequence: CASSFPQGETQYF. The CDR3 bases are TGTGCCAGCAGTTTCCCCCAGGGAGAGACCCAGTACTTC.

For the CDR3, the DNA is TGTGCCAGCACCTCGACAGCAGGGGGGCAGTACTTC. Protein: CASTSTAGGQYF. This chain links TRBV28 with TRBJ2-7; 7 bases line up with TRBD1. V lost 7 bases and J lost 9; bases outside the gene matches: 9. Germline lookup yields CDR1 MDHEN and CDR2 SYDVKM. The CDR3 totals 12 residues. The full variable domain, in which reference TRBV28 and TRBJ2-7 provide the parts outside the CDR3, is DVKVTQSSRYLVKRTGEKVFLECVQDMDHENMFWYRQDPGLGLRLIYFSYDVKMKEKGDIPEGYSVSREKKERFSLILESASTNQTSMYLCASTSTAGGQYFGPGTRLTVT.

The J gene is TRBJ2-3, the V gene TRBV9, with TRBD2 as a possible D gene (5 bases). Germline V gene sequence: CDR1 SGDLS, CDR2 YYNGEE. The CDR3 is 14 amino acids. Trimming took off 5 bases at V and 2 bases at J, with 12 bases between the two ends. The CDR3 protein is CASSGGGPTDTQYF. DNA of the CDR3: TGTGCCAGCAGTGGAGGTGGGCCCACAGATACGCAGTATTTT.

The genes are TRBV24-1 and TRBJ2-1; D might be TRBD2 (5 bases). The germline gives CDR1 KGHDR, CDR2 SFDVKD. CDR3 length: 13 amino acids. Trimming left V 1 base short and J 9 bases short, with 9 bases between. The CDR3 loop is CATSDLEGGEQFF. CDR3 DNA: TGTGCCACCAGTGATTTAGAGGGTGGTGAGCAGTTCTTC.

This chain joins TRBV10-1 and TRBJ1-6; a possible D gene is TRBD1 (5 bases). Germline CDR1 WNHNN, CDR2 SYGVQD (reference sequence). The CDR3 runs to 13 residues. V lost 2 bases and J lost 9, with 8 bases in between. The CDR3 region has the DNA TGCGCCAGCAGTGAGGGGGCTGGTTCACCCCTCCACTTT. Translating it yields CASSEGAGSPLHF.

This CDR3 reads CASSQSLQGSYEQYF. The DNA of the CDR3 is TGTGCCAGCAGCCAGTCCTTACAGGGATCGTACGAGCAGTACTTC. The J gene is TRBJ2-7, the V gene TRBV3-1 (or the pseudogene TRBV3-2), with D perhaps matching TRBD1 (6 bases). Germline CDR1 and CDR2: LGHDT and YNNKEL (reference sequence). Deletions cut 3 bases from V and 4 bases from J, with 16 bases between. The CDR3 totals 15 residues.

This clone was seen a single time. The chain employs TRBV3-1 (or the pseudogene TRBV3-2) and TRBJ1-2; the D gene is possibly TRBD1 (6 bases). The V and J ends lost 1 base and 3 bases respectively, with 12 bases between them. Per the germline V gene, CDR1 is LGHDT and CDR2 is YNNKEL (reference sequence). This CDR3 contains 15 residues. CDR3 region: CASSQGVGQHYGYTF. In nucleotides, the CDR3 is TGTGCCAGCAGCCAAGGGGTAGGACAGCACTATGGCTACACCTTC.

The chain has TRBV7-3 and TRBJ2-7; 8 nucleotides line up with TRBD2. V lost 3 bases and J lost 6; bases outside the gene matches: 13. Germline V lookup: CDR1 SGHTA, CDR2 FQGTGA. The CDR3 consists of 16 residues. The CDR3 reads CASSLAGGGRRGEQYF. The CDR3 DNA follows: TGTGCCAGCAGCTTGGCCGGAGGCGGGAGGCGAGGCGAGCAGTACTTC.

The V gene is TRBV6-5, the J gene TRBJ1-1; perhaps TRBD1 as D (5 bases). Germline CDR1 reads MNHEY; CDR2 reads SVGAGI. The V gene lost 8 bases and the J gene lost 2 bases, with 9 bases spanning the gap. The CDR3 runs 12 residues. The CDR3 reads CASRGKNTEAFF. The CDR3 nucleotides read TGTGCCAGCCGGGGGAAAAACACTGAAGCTTTCTTT.

V usage is TRBV4-2 and J usage is TRBJ2-5; TRBD1 matches at 8 bases. The CDR3 is 15 residues long. CDR1 LGHNA and CDR2 YNFKEQ come from the germline V gene. Germline trimming cut 5 bases from V and 3 bases from J; bases unmatched to any gene: 8. CDR3 region: CASSLNPGQEETQYF. The CDR3 region has the DNA TGTGCCAGCAGCTTAAACCCGGGACAGGAAGAGACCCAGTACTTC.

This chain connects TRBV4-1 to TRBJ2-1; the match to TRBD2 covers 10 bases. CDR3 length equals 15 residues. Germline V gene lookup returns CDR1 MGHRA and CDR2 YSYEKL. Trimming at V came to 3 bases and at J to 6 bases, leaving 5 bases not matched to a gene. For the CDR3, the DNA is TGCGCCAGCAGCCAGGAGCGGGGGGGCCCCAATGAGCAGTTCTTC. Translated, it gives CASSQERGGPNEQFF.

This clone ranks as medium-sized. The chain is built from TRBV6-4 and TRBJ1-1, with D possibly TRBD1 on 5 matching bases. The CDR3 is made up of 13 amino acids. Germline lookup yields CDR1 MRHNA and CDR2 SNTAGT. Trimming left V 2 bases short and J 1 base short, with 5 bases between. CDR3 sequence: CASSDRGNTEAFF. The CDR3 nucleotides are TGTGCCAGCAGTGACAGGGGGAACACTGAAGCTTTCTTT.

This clone was recorded only once. The chain carries TRBV18 and TRBJ2-5; TRBD2 aligns across 10 bases. The germline gives CDR1 KGHSH, CDR2 LQKENI. Unmatched junction bases numbered 5, after V lost 0 bases and J lost 1 base. This CDR3 has 17 amino acids. CDR3 sequence reads: CASSPPPSGGSQETQYF. CDR3 in DNA: TGTGCCAGCTCACCACCCCCTAGCGGGGGCTCCCAAGAGACCCAGTACTTC.

The chain uses TRBV6-6 and TRBJ2-3; 7 bases match TRBD2. CDR1 and CDR2 from the germline V gene are MNHNY and SVGAGI (reference sequence). This CDR3 has 15 amino acids. V shed 5 bases, J shed 4 bases, and the junction held 9 bases outside the gene matches. CDR3 bases: TGTGCCAGCAGTCTCAACCGGGACTACTCAGATACGCAGTATTTT. Amino acids: CASSLNRDYSDTQYF.

This clone was observed once. V gene TRBV19 combines with J gene TRBJ2-7; 11 bases map to TRBD1. V shed 4 bases, J shed 5 bases, and the junction held 7 bases outside the gene matches. Per the germline V gene, CDR1 is LNHDA and CDR2 is SQIVND (reference sequence). The CDR3 loop spans 15 amino acids. The CDR3 loop reads CASSRTGGDFDEQYF. For the CDR3, the DNA is TGTGCCAGTAGTAGGACAGGGGGCGATTTCGACGAGCAGTACTTC.

The rearrangement links TRBV7-2 to TRBJ2-1; 8 bases line up with TRBD2. J gave up 0 bases and V 3 bases, and 4 bases lay outside the gene matches. The CDR3 is made up of 16 amino acids. CDR1 is SGHTA, CDR2 FQGNSA, per germline. CDR3 sequence reads: CASSFLAGSSYNEQFF. As DNA, the CDR3 is TGTGCCAGCAGCTTTTTAGCGGGGTCCTCCTACAATGAGCAGTTCTTC.

The chain is built from TRBV4-2 and TRBJ2-2; no clear D gene. The germline V gene encodes CDR1 LGHNA and CDR2 YNFKEQ. The V end lost 6 bases, the J end lost 5 bases, and 16 bases lay between the germline ends. CDR3 length: 15 amino acids. This CDR3 reads CASSKTDSGTGELFF. CDR3 in DNA: TGTGCCAGCAGTAAGACCGACTCGGGTACCGGGGAGCTGTTTTTT.

The rearrangement links TRBV7-8 to TRBJ2-7; a possible D gene is TRBD2 (6 bases). The V and J ends lost 0 bases and 3 bases respectively, with 9 bases between them. CDR3 length: 14 residues. Germline loops: CDR1 SGHVS, CDR2 FQNEAQ. In DNA form, the CDR3 reads TGTGCCAGCAGCTTAGCGGGAGGCATCTACGAGCAGTACTTC. Protein: CASSLAGGIYEQYF.

V is TRBV14 and J is TRBJ1-6; unclear D gene. CDR3 size: 13 residues. Germline CDR1 and CDR2: SGHDN and FVKESK. Trimming took off 4 bases at V and 9 bases at J, with 10 bases between the two ends. CDR3 in DNA: TGTGCCAGCAGCCTCCCCGAGGGTTCACCCCTCCACTTT. Translation: CASSLPEGSPLHF.

This sequence joins TRBV7-3 and TRBJ1-5; TRBD1 agrees at 9 bases. The trim removed 4 bases at V and 1 base at J, leaving 14 bases unmatched. The CDR3 extends over 19 amino acids. Germline V gene data show CDR1 as SGHTA and CDR2 as FQGTGA. Here the CDR3 DNA reads TGTGCCAGCAGCTCCAGGACAGGGGTCGGGTTTTGGAGCAATCAGCCCCAGCATTTT. Its protein is CASSSRTGVGFWSNQPQHF.

This chain joins TRBV28 and TRBJ1-5; 8 bases are a match to TRBD1. CDR3 length: 15 amino acids. Germline assignment: CDR1 MDHEN and CDR2 SYDVKM. Trimming removed 3 bases from V and 2 bases from J; junction bases left unmatched: 3. CDR3 sequence reads: CASSFAGGGNQPQHF. The DNA of the CDR3 is TGTGCCAGCAGTTTCGCAGGGGGCGGCAATCAGCCCCAGCATTTT.

This clone was picked up one time. This chain uses TRBV10-3 with TRBJ1-3; D may be TRBD1 (6 bases). The CDR3 loop spans 14 amino acids. The V gene lost 6 bases and the J gene lost 1 base, with 10 bases spanning the gap. CDR1 is ENHRY and CDR2 is SYGVKD in the germline V gene. CDR3 in amino acids: CAIRTGTSGNTIYF. The CDR3 DNA reads TGTGCCATCAGAACAGGGACATCTGGAAACACCATATATTTT.

This chain connects TRBV9 to TRBJ1-3; possible D gene TRBD1, 6 bases. The germline V and J ends were trimmed by 3 bases and 1 base, with 8 bases remaining between them. The CDR3 consists of 14 residues. Germline V gene sequence: CDR1 SGDLS, CDR2 YYNGEE. CDR3 DNA: TGTGCCAGCAGCGAACAGGGATCTGGAAACACCATATATTTT. It codes for CASSEQGSGNTIYF.